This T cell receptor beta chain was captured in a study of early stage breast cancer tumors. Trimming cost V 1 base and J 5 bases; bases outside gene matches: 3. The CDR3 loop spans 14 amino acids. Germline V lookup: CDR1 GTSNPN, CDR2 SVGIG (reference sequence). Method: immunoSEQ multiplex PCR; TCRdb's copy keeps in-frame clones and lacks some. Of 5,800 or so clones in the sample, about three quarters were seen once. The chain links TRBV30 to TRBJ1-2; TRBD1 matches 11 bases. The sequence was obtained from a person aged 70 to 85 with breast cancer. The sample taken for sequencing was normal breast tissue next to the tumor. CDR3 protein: CAWSGTGGPYGYTF. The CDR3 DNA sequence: TGTGCCTGGAGTGGGACAGGGGGCCCTTATGGCTACACCTTC.